This TCR beta chain was captured by sequencing in a study of T cells in Graves' hyperthyroidism and ophthalmopathy. Study-level results: Blood held most thyroid clonotypes expanded above 0.001 frequency. Prediction of ophthalmopathy progression came a median around 6 months pre-onset.

This clonotype was seen more than once but under ten times. Its antigen is undetermined. The CDR3 loop spans 17 amino acids. Germline V gene data show CDR1 as MNHNS and CDR2 as SASEGT. J lost 3 bases, V lost 5 bases, and 10 bases had no gene match. TCR beta CDR3 region amplification was performed from RNA transcripts. The HTBI primer set served for first-round RT-PCR of the TCR CDR3. TCRdb independently ran MiXCR on the multiplex PCR reads; one entry per CDR3 protein. The sample comprises 620,000 or so distinct CDR3 sequences, 13% to 15% of which are singletons, and around 13% rests with the top ten. The sequencing input was blood. V gene TRBV6-1 combines with J gene TRBJ1-5, with 10 positions matching TRBD1. This TCR came from a woman in her forties or fifties with Graves' ophthalmopathy. The CDR3 sequence is CASSKMTGGAPNQPQHF. The CDR3 DNA sequence: TGTGCCAGCAGTAAAATGACAGGGGGCGCTCCCAATCAGCCCCAGCATTTT.